Listed here is a single T cell receptor beta chain. A few counts support this clonotype. Its binding antigen is unknown. Base qualities were left out, and no much larger clone turns up one base away. This sample was sequenced with an Illumina HiSeq 2500. Quantitative 5'-RACE with molecular barcodes was the method used to prepare the TCR beta libraries. Under the source paper's analysis protocol: A new computational method based on a probabilistic model of VDJ rearrangement was used to identify disease-linked TCR variants. The raw public data were reprocessed by TCRdb itself: fastp quality trimming at Q25, MiXCR clonotype calling, in-frame beta chains only. One record per CDR3 amino acid sequence lists the most common genes and DNA. The V and J calls here are based on TCRdb, not the publication. The sample includes about 200,000 distinct CDR3 sequences, with more than 25% observed a single time. Under 8% of the sample is taken by the ten largest.

According to the germline V gene, CDR1 reads MNHEY and CDR2 reads SVGAGI. Measured from the cysteine to the phenylalanine, the CDR3 is 17 residues long. The sequence is cut down to CDR3 DNA, 51 bases in frame from base 1. V loses 2 bases of germline sequence and J loses 0 bases, and the interval between the two ends is 14 bases. This sample is drawn from a study of CD8 T cells in ankylosing spondylitis (dated by TCRdb to between 2016 and 2019). For context, the study as a whole: T cell receptor beta repertoires were profiled in healthy donors and ankylosing spondylitis patients so that disease-linked TCR variants could be found. The full study cohort was made up of about 25 ankylosing spondylitis patients and more than 90 healthy donors. Peripheral blood samples were taken, and synovial fluid was additionally collected from ankylosing spondylitis patients.

Paper-wide results and their limitations: Some of the motif variants had been reported before in the synovial fluid and blood of reactive arthritis patients, a finding that suggests common disease-initiation mechanisms. The disease-linked clones were reported as significantly enriched in matched synovial fluid samples from ankylosing spondylitis patients. Blood from ankylosing spondylitis patients appeared to be characterized by a TCR beta motif composed of about eight highly homologous amino acid variants. The disease-linked clones showed a CD8+ phenotype and occurred at relatively low frequencies in peripheral blood.

Sequencing was carried out using blood, either unsorted or a sorted T cell fraction (not recorded which). This clonotype originated in a male donor with ankylosing spondylitis or in good health (not recorded which). This chain joins TRBV6-5 to TRBJ1-3; no D segment can be confidently identified. The encoded CDR3 is CASSYDGSPSSGNTIYF. In nucleotide form, the sequence is TGTGCCAGCAGTTACGACGGCAGTCCCAGCTCTGGAAACACCATATATTTT.